Shown below are 3 T cell receptor beta chains from a single sample sequenced in a study of radiotherapy plus CTLA-4 blockade in lung cancer (dated by TCRdb to the late 2010s). Library construction relied on the immunoSEQ multiplex PCR assay. The table comes from immuneACCESS by way of TCRdb, which keeps in-frame sequences with V and J called. Part of the clones is missing from these tables; in studies checked, under half for an unresolved V gene and the rest for unknown reasons. The sample table records 90,000 or so clones; about 86% of these occur just once. The leading ten clones occupy just over 2% of the sample. Material: peripheral blood, obtained from a patient treated with radiotherapy plus ipilimumab. Receptors originate from a human donor with non-small cell lung cancer who had a partial response to radiotherapy plus ipilimumab.

A remark on this clone: Sequence at one end of the junction differs from germline and may be a read error. This chain links TRBV7-7 with TRBJ2-1; D is ambiguous. Germline V gene data show CDR1 as SSHAT and CDR2 as FNYEAQ (reference sequence). The CDR3 runs 15 residues. The CDR3 reads CASSLDRSSYNEQFF. The CDR3 region has the DNA TGTGCTAGCAGCTTAGACCGGAGCTCCTACAATGAGCAGTTCTTC.

The V gene is TRBV6-5, the J gene TRBJ2-7; no firm D call. Between the trimmed V and J ends, which lost 4 bases and 7 bases, there was a span of 23 bases. This CDR3 is 16 amino acids long. Looked up from germline, CDR1 is MNHEY and CDR2 is SVGAGI. The CDR3 nucleotides read TGTGCCAGCAGTTCCTTCATAAACAGTGTCCTGAGTGAGCAGTACTTC. Translating it yields CASSSFINSVLSEQYF.

V is TRBV2 and J is TRBJ2-1; 14 nucleotides agree with TRBD2. The CDR3 contains 16 residues. V was clipped by 8 bases and J by 9 bases; unmatched bases: 12. Germline CDR1 reads SNHLY; CDR2 reads FYNNEI. The CDR3 DNA reads as TGTGCCAGCGGGGCAGATCCGGGACTAGCGGGAGTTGAGCAGTTCTTC. Protein sequence: CASGADPGLAGVEQFF.